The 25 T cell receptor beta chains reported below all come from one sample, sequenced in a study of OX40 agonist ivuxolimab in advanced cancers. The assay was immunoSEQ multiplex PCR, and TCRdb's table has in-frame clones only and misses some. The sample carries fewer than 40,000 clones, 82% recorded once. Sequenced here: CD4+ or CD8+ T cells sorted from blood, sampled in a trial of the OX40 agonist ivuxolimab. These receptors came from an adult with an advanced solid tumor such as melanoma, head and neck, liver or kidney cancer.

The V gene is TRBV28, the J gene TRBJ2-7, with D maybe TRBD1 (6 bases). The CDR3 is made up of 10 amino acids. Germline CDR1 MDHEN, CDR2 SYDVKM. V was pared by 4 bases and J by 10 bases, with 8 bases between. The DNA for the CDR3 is TGTGCCAGCAGTTCCGGGACACAGTACTTC. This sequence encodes CASSSGTQYF.

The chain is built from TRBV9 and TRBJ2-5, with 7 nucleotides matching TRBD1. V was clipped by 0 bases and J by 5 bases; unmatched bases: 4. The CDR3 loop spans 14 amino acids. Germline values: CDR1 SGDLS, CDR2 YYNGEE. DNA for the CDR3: TGTGCCAGCAGCGTAGGGCAGGGGGTGGAGACCCAGTACTTC. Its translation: CASSVGQGVETQYF. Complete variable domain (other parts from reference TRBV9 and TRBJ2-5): DSGVTQTPKHLITATGQRVTLRCSPRSGDLSVYWYQQSLDQGLQFLIQYYNGEERAKGNILERFSAQQFPDLHSELNLSSLELGDSALYFCASSVGQGVETQYFGPGTRLLVL.

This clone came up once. The CDR3 nucleotides are TGTGCCACCAGCGCCGGCCTGGCGGGAGCGTACGAGCAGTACTTC. Translating it yields CATSAGLAGAYEQYF. The chain employs TRBV15 and TRBJ2-7; 7 positions agree with TRBD2. Trimming removed 5 bases from V and 4 bases from J; junction bases left unmatched: 11. Germline loops: CDR1 LNHNV, CDR2 YYDKDF (reference sequence). The CDR3 consists of 15 residues.

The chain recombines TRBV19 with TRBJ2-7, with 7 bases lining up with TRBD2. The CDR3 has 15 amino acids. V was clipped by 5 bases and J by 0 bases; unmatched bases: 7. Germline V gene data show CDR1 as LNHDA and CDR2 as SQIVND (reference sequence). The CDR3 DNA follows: TGTGCCAGTAGTCGAGGGCGGGAGAGCTCCTACGAGCAGTACTTC. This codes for CASSRGRESSYEQYF.

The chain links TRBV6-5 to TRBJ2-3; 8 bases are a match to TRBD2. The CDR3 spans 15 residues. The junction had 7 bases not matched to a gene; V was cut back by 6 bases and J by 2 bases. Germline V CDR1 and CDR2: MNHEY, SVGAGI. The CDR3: CASRSSGGLTDTQYF. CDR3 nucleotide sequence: TGTGCCAGCAGATCCTCGGGGGGGCTCACAGATACGCAGTATTTT.

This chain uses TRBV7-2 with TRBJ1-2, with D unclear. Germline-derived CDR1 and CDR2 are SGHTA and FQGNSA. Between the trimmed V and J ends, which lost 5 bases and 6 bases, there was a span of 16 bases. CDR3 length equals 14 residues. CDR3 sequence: CASSPKLPTNGYTF. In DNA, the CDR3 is TGTGCCAGCAGCCCCAAACTCCCGACGAATGGCTACACCTTC.

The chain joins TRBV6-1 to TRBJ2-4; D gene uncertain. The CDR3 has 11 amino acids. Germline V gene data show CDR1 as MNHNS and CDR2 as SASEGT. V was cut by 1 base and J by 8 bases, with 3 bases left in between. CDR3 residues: CASSEGHIQYF. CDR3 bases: TGTGCCAGCAGTGAAGGCCACATTCAGTACTTC.

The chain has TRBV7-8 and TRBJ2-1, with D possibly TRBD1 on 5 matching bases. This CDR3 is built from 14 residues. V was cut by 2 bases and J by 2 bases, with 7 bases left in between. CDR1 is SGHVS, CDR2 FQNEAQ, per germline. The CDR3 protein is CASSLTDTYNEQFF. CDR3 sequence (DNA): TGTGCCAGCAGCTTAACGGACACCTACAATGAGCAGTTCTTC.

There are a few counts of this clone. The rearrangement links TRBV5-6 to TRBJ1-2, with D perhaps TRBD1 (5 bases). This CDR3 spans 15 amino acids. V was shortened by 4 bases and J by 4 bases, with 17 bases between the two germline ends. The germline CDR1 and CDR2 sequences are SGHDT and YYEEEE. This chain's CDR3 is CASSLIQAPVYGYTF. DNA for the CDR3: TGTGCCAGCAGCCTAATACAGGCTCCTGTCTATGGCTACACCTTC.

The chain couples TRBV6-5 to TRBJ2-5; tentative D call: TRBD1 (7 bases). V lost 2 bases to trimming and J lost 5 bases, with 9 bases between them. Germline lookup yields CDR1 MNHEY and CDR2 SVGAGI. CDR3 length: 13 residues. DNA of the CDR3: TGTGCCAGCAGTTACCAGGGGGGTGAGACCCAGTACTTC. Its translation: CASSYQGGETQYF.

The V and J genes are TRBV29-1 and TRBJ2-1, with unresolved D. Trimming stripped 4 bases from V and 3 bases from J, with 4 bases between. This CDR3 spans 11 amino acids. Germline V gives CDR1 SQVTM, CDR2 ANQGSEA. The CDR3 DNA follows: TGCAGCGTTGGGGACTACAATGAGCAGTTCTTC. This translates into CSVGDYNEQFF.

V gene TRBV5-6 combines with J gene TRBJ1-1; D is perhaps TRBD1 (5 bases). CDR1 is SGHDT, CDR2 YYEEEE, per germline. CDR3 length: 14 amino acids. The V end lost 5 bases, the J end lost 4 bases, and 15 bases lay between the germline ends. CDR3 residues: CASSVRDRGTEAFF. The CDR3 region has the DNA TGTGCCAGCAGTGTGAGGGACCGGGGCACTGAAGCTTTCTTT.

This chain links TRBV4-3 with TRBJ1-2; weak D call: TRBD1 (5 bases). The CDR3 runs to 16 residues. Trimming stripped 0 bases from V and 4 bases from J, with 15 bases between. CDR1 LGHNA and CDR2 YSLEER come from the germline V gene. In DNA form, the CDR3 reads TGCGCCAGCAGCCAAGATGCCGGTCGGCAGGGCTATGGCTACACCTTC. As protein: CASSQDAGRQGYGYTF.

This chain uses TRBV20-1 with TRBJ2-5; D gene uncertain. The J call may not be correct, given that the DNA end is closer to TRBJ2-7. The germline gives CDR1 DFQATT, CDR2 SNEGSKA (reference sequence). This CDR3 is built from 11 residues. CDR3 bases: TGCAGTGCTAGAGAGACCTACGAGCAGTACTTC. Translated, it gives CSARETYEQYF.

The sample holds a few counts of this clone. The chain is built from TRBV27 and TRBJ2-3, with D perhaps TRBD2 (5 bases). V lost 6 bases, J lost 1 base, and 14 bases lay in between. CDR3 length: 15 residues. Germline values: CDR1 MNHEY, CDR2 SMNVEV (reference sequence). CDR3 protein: CASSLTGFGTDTQYF. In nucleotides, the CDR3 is TGTGCCAGCAGCTTAACGGGGTTCGGCACAGATACGCAGTATTTT.

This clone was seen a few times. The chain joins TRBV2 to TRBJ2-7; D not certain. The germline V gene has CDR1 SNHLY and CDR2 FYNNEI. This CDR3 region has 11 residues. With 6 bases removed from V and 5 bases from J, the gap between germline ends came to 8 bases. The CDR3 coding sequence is TGTGCCAGCAGCACCCTGAACGAGCAGTACTTC. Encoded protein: CASSTLNEQYF.

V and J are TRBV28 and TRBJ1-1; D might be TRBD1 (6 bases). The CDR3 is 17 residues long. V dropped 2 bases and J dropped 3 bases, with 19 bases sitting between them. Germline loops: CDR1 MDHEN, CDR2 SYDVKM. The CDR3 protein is CASSLMGGARFDTEAFF. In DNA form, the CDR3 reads TGTGCCAGCAGTTTAATGGGGGGGGCGCGATTTGACACTGAAGCTTTCTTT.

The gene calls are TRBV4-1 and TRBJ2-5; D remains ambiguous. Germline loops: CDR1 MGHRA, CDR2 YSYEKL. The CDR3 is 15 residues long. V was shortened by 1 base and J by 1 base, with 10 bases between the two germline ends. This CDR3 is CASSQVPQVQETQYF. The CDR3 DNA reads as TGCGCCAGCAGCCAAGTCCCCCAGGTCCAAGAGACCCAGTACTTC.

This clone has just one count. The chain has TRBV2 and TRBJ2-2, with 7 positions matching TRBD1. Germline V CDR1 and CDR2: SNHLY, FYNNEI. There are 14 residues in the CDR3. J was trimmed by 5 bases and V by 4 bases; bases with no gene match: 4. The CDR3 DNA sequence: TGTGCCAGCAGTGGACAGGGCGGAACCGGGGAGCTGTTTTTT. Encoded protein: CASSGQGGTGELFF.

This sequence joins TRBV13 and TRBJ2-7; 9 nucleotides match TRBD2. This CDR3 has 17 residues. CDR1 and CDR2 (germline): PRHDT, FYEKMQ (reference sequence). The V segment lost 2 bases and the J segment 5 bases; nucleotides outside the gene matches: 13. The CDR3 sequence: CASSLNNWASGEDEQYF. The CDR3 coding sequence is TGTGCCAGCAGCTTAAATAACTGGGCTAGCGGGGAGGACGAGCAGTACTTC.

In nucleotides, the CDR3 is TGTGCCAGTAGTCTGACCCGGGACACTGAAGCTTTCTTT. Encoded protein: CASSLTRDTEAFF. This chain uses TRBV19 with TRBJ1-1; unclear D gene. Germline V lookup: CDR1 LNHDA, CDR2 SQIVND (reference sequence). The CDR3 length is 13 residues. The germline V and J ends were trimmed by 5 bases and 3 bases, with 10 bases remaining between them.

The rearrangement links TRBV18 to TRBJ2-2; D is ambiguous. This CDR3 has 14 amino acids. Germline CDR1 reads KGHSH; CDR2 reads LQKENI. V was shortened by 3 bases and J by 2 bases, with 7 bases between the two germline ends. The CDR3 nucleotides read TGTGCCAGCTCACCTTATACCAACACCGGGGAGCTGTTTTTT. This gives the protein CASSPYTNTGELFF.

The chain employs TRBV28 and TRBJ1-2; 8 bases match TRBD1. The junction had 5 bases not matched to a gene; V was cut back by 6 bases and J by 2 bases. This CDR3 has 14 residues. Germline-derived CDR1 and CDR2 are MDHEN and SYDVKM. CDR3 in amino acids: CASSLDRANYGYTF. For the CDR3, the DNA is TGTGCCAGCAGCCTGGACAGGGCGAACTATGGCTACACCTTC.

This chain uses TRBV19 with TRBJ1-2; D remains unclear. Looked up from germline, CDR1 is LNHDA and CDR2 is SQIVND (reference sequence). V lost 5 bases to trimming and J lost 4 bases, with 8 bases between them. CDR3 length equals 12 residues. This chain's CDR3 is CASSGGLYGYTF. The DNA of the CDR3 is TGTGCCAGTAGTGGAGGACTCTATGGCTACACCTTC.

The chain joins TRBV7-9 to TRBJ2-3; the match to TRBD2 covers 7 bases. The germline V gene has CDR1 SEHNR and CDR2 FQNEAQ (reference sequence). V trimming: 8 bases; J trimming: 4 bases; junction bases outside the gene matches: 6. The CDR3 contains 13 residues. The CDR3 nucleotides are TGTGCCAGCGGGCTAGCGGCGTCAGATACGCAGTATTTT. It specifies CASGLAASDTQYF.